This T cell receptor beta chain was obtained from a study of T-cell memory formation after mild COVID-19. Broader study findings: For contracting clones, CD4+ ones sat mainly in CM and EM, CD8+ in EMRA. There was a balanced CD4/CD8 profile in clones contracting day 15 to 85, and later expanders leaned CD4+. The study detected some responding clones in pre-infection memory, suggesting cross-reactive memory joined.

The length of the CDR3 is 13 residues. Trimming took off 4 bases at V and 2 bases at J, with 12 bases between the two ends. CDR1 is SQVTM and CDR2 is ANQGSEA in the germline V gene. In its sample, this clonotype was seen a few times. The antigen remains undetermined. Constant-segment-primed 5'RACE gave TCR alpha and TCR beta cDNA libraries with sample barcodes and UMIs. TCRdb itself ran the 5' RACE reads through MiXCR, one entry per CDR3 protein. The data contain roughly 70,000 distinct CDR3 sequences, over 15% of them singletons. The sample comprised PBMCs or a T cell subset sorted from them (not recorded which). This receptor was identified in an adult woman who had mild COVID-19 (a few samples of this study predate the infection). Cell type and time point are not known. The V and J genes are TRBV29-1 and TRBJ2-7, with D perhaps matching TRBD1 or TRBD2 (5 bases each). This chain's CDR3 is CSVAGDQTYEQYF. The CDR3 DNA reads TGCAGCGTTGCCGGGGACCAGACCTACGAGCAGTACTTC.